This T cell receptor (beta chain) derives from a study of control samples from healthy donors and cancer patients. TCRdb keeps only in-frame clones here, not all; method: immunoSEQ multiplex PCR. The sample holds roughly 52,000 clones; around 95% are singletons and the top ten take 2.4%. The germline gives CDR1 SGHAT, CDR2 FQNNGV. CDR3 size: 13 residues. The junction had 6 bases not matched to a gene; V was cut back by 5 bases and J by 6 bases. Sequencing used blood. The receptor comes from a man in his thirties or forties in good health. J is TRBJ2-7 and V is TRBV11-2, with 8 bases lining up with TRBD2. CDR3 region: CASSRTSRREQYF. The CDR3 DNA reads as TGTGCCAGCAGCCGGACTAGCCGCCGCGAGCAGTACTTC.